The clone carrying this T cell receptor beta chain was seen once. This sample is part of a study of T cell changes during pregnancy in multiple sclerosis. Germline V CDR1 and CDR2: SNHLY, FYNNEI. The CDR3 has 10 residues. V was cut by 6 bases and J by 9 bases, with 7 bases left in between. The assay was immunoSEQ multiplex PCR, and TCRdb's table has in-frame clones only and misses some. The sample includes 100,000 or so clones, more than 85% of them seen just once. Source: peripheral blood, taken after pregnancy. This clonotype was obtained from a female donor with multiple sclerosis, enrolled in a pregnancy study. The V call is TRBV2, the J call TRBJ2-3; no reliable D call. CDR3 in amino acids: CASRLETQYF. The CDR3 nucleotides are TGTGCCAGCAGGCTAGAGACGCAGTATTTT. The full variable domain, its missing parts supplied by reference TRBV2 and TRBJ2-3, is EPEVTQTPSHQVTQMGQEVILRCVPISNHLYFYWYRQILGQKVEFLVSFYNNEISEKSEIFDDQFSVERPDGSNFTLKIRSTKLEDSAMYFCASRLETQYFGPGTRLTVL.